The clone carrying this TCR beta chain was seen at least ten times. Its specificity is not known. The missing CDR3 end, 3 residues past where the read stops, is filled in from the germline J gene. Assay used: immunoSEQ multiplex PCR; TCRdb lists only in-frame clones, some missing. Sampling found around 30,000 clones, none seen once. The sample comes from a study of T cell clonality in common variable immunodeficiency. Study-level points and caveats: In common variable immunodeficiency, TCR beta chains reportedly carried fewer deletions and N-nucleotide insertions. Compared with controls, CVID subjects had fewer shared TCRbeta clones. Compared with healthy controls, CVID subjects showed increased TCRbeta clonality, mostly in about a third. Links between repertoire features and CVID complications were heterogeneity-limited.

The germline gives CDR1 SGHVS, CDR2 FNYEAQ. V gave up 0 bases and J gave up 0 bases, with 12 bases separating them. The CDR3 covers 17 residues. The chain carries TRBV7-6 and TRBJ1-3; tentative D call: TRBD1 (6 bases). The sequenced material came from peripheral blood mononuclear cells. The sequence was collected from a person aged 18 to 75 in good health. This CDR3 reads CASSLAKAGASGNTIYF. CDR3 DNA (partial): TGTGCCAGCAGCTTAGCAAAGGCAGGGGCCTCTGGAAACACC. The whole variable domain, remainder taken from reference TRBV7-6 and TRBJ1-3, is GAGVSQSPRYKVTKRGQDVALRCDPISGHVSLYWYRQALGQGPEFLTYFNYEAQQDKSGLPNDRFSAERPEGSISTLTIQRTEQRDSAMYRCASSLAKAGASGNTIYFGEGSWLTVV.